This T cell receptor (beta chain) is drawn from a study of blood T cells in healthy people across ages. The CDR3 consists of 13 residues. The V and J ends lost 6 bases and 4 bases, in that order; junction bases with no gene match: 6. CDR1 and CDR2 from the germline V gene are SGHRS and YFSETQ. Primed by a sample-barcoded 5' primer and a J-beta primer mix, a second PCR proceeded for about 7 to 11 cycles. Each cDNA molecule carried a tag from a template-switch adaptor that contained 12 random nucleotides. At least 2.5 million CDR3-containing paired-end reads were obtained per sample. TCRdb reprocessed the 5' RACE reads with MiXCR, giving one entry per CDR3 protein. The table includes nearly 1 million distinct CDR3 sequences, roughly 50% detected once. Study-level findings and limits: Both higher diversity and more naive CD4+ cells marked long-lived donors when set against aged donors.

Donors were healthy Caucasian individuals from Russia aged roughly 6 to 90. With regard to this clonotype: Its specificity is unknown.

The chain combines TRBV5-1 with TRBJ2-5; 7 nucleotides align to TRBD1. Sequencing was carried out using blood. The clonotype was recovered from a woman aged 60-70 years in good health. The CDR3 DNA is TGCGCCAGCAAGCAGGGACAGACAGAGACCCAGTACTTC. It translates to CASKQGQTETQYF.